This T cell receptor (beta chain) was retrieved from a study of blood T cell repertoires in COVID-19. The protocol was immunoSEQ multiplex PCR, while the TCRdb copy is restricted to in-frame clones and leaves out a portion. The data show 150,000 or so clones, approximately 88% seen once. Germline values: CDR1 SGHNT, CDR2 YENEEA. Germline trimming cut 10 bases from V and 7 bases from J; bases unmatched to any gene: 11. This CDR3 comprises 13 residues. The chain carries TRBV11-3 and TRBJ2-3; 7 bases align to TRBD2. The TCR sequence derives from a human donor in a cohort sampled during active COVID-19. Sequencing was done on a sample of peripheral blood. CDR3: CATEPAGEHTQYF. The CDR3 DNA sequence: TGTGCCACGGAGCCGGCGGGAGAACATACGCAGTATTTT.